This T cell receptor beta chain was observed in a study of T cells after posttransplantation cyclophosphamide. Per germline, CDR1 SGHRS and CDR2 YFSETQ. Trimming took off 0 bases at V and 3 bases at J, with 6 bases between the two ends. CDR3 size: 13 residues. Notes on the study in general: Later blood repertoires were often dominated by clones from the donor CD8+ memory compartment. Blood and skin or GI T cell repertoires showed limited TRB overlap. Recipient CMV seropositivity and CMV reactivation strongly tracked TRB clonality.

For this clone: As yet, its antigen is unknown. Other nucleotide sequences from this sample produce the same CDR3.

Some clones are missing from TCRdb's copy, which holds only in-frame ones; the method was immunoSEQ multiplex PCR. Of 25,000 or so clones in the sample, around 86% were seen once. This TCR came from an older woman with a blood cancer, CMV-positive, and with a related stem cell donor. V usage is TRBV5-1 and J usage is TRBJ1-1; D not resolved. The sample consisted of PBMCs. The CDR3 loop is CASSLDGDTEAFF. DNA for the CDR3: TGCGCCAGCAGCTTGGACGGGGACACTGAAGCTTTCTTT.